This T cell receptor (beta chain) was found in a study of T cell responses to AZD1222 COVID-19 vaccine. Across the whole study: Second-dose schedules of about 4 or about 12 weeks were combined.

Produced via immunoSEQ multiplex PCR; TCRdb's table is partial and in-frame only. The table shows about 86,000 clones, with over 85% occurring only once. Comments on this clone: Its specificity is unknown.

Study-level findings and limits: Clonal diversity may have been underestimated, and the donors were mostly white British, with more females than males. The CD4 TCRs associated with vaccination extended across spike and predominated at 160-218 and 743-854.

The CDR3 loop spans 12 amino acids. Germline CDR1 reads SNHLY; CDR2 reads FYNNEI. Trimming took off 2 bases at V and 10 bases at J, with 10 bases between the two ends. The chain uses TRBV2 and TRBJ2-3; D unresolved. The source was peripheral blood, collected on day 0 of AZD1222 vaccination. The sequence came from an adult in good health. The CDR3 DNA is TGTGCCAGCAGTGAATCGGCGCCTTCGCAGTATTTT. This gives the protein CASSESAPSQYF. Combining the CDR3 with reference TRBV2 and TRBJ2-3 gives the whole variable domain EPEVTQTPSHQVTQMGQEVILRCVPISNHLYFYWYRQILGQKVEFLVSFYNNEISEKSEIFDDQFSVERPDGSNFTLKIRSTKLEDSAMYFCASSESAPSQYFGPGTRLTVL.